This TCR beta chain was recovered during a study of T cell responses to AZD1222 COVID-19 vaccine. V lost 0 bases and J lost 6, with 15 bases in between. CDR3 length equals 15 residues. Germline lookup yields CDR1 SGHNT and CDR2 YYREEE (reference sequence). TCRdb keeps only in-frame clones here, not all; method: immunoSEQ multiplex PCR. This table holds 90,000 to 150,000 clones, approximately 90% found once. The chain employs TRBV5-4 and TRBJ1-1; D is ambiguous. This TCR derives from an adult who received the AZD1222 COVID-19 vaccine. Sample: peripheral blood, taken 28 days after the second AZD1222 dose. CDR3 in amino acids: CASSLEFGSGAEAFF. CDR3 nucleotide sequence: TGTGCCAGCAGCTTGGAATTCGGGTCCGGGGCTGAAGCTTTCTTT.